The 32 T cell receptor beta chains listed next were all sequenced from one sample in a study of T cell responses to AZD1222 COVID-19 vaccine. TCRdb's table, derived via immunoSEQ multiplex PCR, lists solely in-frame clones and lacks some. Among around 180,000 clones listed, around 89% were seen once. Sequenced here: peripheral blood, sampled 28 days after the second AZD1222 dose. These receptors came from an adult who received the AZD1222 COVID-19 vaccine.

This chain uses TRBV24-1 with TRBJ1-2; 7 positions agree with TRBD1. Trimming took 7 bases from V and 2 from J; bases not matched to a gene: 3. Per the germline V gene, CDR1 is KGHDR and CDR2 is SFDVKD. The CDR3 sequence is 13 residues long. The CDR3 loop reads CATRGQLNYGYTF. The CDR3 nucleotides are TGTGCCACCAGGGGACAGCTGAACTATGGCTACACCTTC.

A few counts support this clone. V and J are TRBV27 and TRBJ2-7; maybe TRBD2 (6 bases). Trimming left V 4 bases short and J 3 bases short, with 16 bases between. Germline V gene data show CDR1 as MNHEY and CDR2 as SMNVEV (reference sequence). This CDR3 has 15 amino acids. The CDR3 region has the DNA TGTGCCAGCAGTTCCCTAGCGAACCTGGGCTACGAGCAGTACTTC. Amino acids: CASSSLANLGYEQYF.

V gene TRBV29-1 combines with J gene TRBJ1-5, with 11 bases lining up with TRBD1. CDR1 is SQVTM and CDR2 is ANQGSEA in the germline V gene. The CDR3 has 14 residues. V trimming: 6 bases; J trimming: 4 bases; junction bases outside the gene matches: 5. In DNA form, the CDR3 reads TGCAGCGTGGTCGGGACAGGGGGAAATCAGCCCCAGCATTTT. As protein: CSVVGTGGNQPQHF.

The table lists this clone with a few counts. The genes are TRBV14 and TRBJ2-1; 7 bases line up with TRBD2. Germline loops: CDR1 SGHDN, CDR2 FVKESK. This CDR3 contains 15 residues. After removal of 5 bases from V and 7 bases from J, the junction contained 11 bases not matched to a gene. The CDR3 nucleotides are TGTGCCAGCAGCATCTCTAGCGGCCTTGGGAATGAGCAGTTCTTC. It specifies CASSISSGLGNEQFF.

This clone has just one count. The CDR3 region has the DNA TGTGCCAGCAGCCATGGACCATTTTCACCACTTTACGAGCAGTACTTC. Translating it yields CASSHGPFSPLYEQYF. The chain combines TRBV3-1 (or the pseudogene TRBV3-2) with TRBJ2-7; D remains unclear. V was trimmed by 3 bases and J by 4 bases, leaving 19 bases between them. This CDR3 contains 16 residues. Germline values: CDR1 LGHDT, CDR2 YNNKEL (reference sequence).

As regards this clone: Mismatch with germline at one junction end may stem from a read error. V and J are TRBV19 and TRBJ2-2; TRBD2 aligns across 11 bases. CDR1 and CDR2 from the germline V gene are LNHDA and SQIVND (reference sequence). The CDR3 contains 15 residues. Here the CDR3 DNA reads TGTGCCAGCAGTAATAGCGGGAGGGTTACCGGGGAGCTGTTTTTT. Residues: CASSNSGRVTGELFF.

V is TRBV12-3 or TRBV12-4 and J is TRBJ1-2; D is undetermined. Between the trimmed V and J ends, which lost 3 bases and 5 bases, there was a span of 7 bases. The CDR3 length is 12 residues. Here the CDR3 reads CASSLESYGYTF. The CDR3 DNA follows: TGTGCCAGCAGTTTGGAGAGTTATGGCTACACCTTC.

The chain carries TRBV9 and TRBJ1-4; D is undetermined. CDR1 is SGDLS, CDR2 YYNGEE, per germline. V was cut by 2 bases and J by 0 bases, with 8 bases left in between. The CDR3 extends over 15 amino acids. CDR3 amino acids: CASSVDGTTNEKLFF. CDR3 DNA: TGTGCCAGCAGCGTTGACGGGACAACTAATGAAAAACTGTTTTTT.

The rearrangement links TRBV28 to TRBJ2-7; possibly TRBD1 for D (6 bases). The CDR3 loop spans 12 amino acids. V lost 5 bases to trimming and J lost 6 bases, with 11 bases between them. Germline lookup yields CDR1 MDHEN and CDR2 SYDVKM. DNA for the CDR3: TGTGCCAGCAGTACGAACAGGGTCGAGCAGTACTTC. Translating it yields CASSTNRVEQYF. Using reference TRBV28 and TRBJ2-7 for the parts outside the CDR3, the full variable domain is DVKVTQSSRYLVKRTGEKVFLECVQDMDHENMFWYRQDPGLGLRLIYFSYDVKMKEKGDIPEGYSVSREKKERFSLILESASTNQTSMYLCASSTNRVEQYFGPGTRLTVT.

V gene TRBV5-5 combines with J gene TRBJ2-2; D may be TRBD2 (5 bases). The CDR3 sequence is 13 residues long. The V end was cut by 0 bases, the J end by 5 bases, with 5 bases between. Germline loops: CDR1 SGHKS, CDR2 YYEKEE (reference sequence). CDR3 in DNA: TGTGCCAGCAGCTTGGGGGAGACCGGGGAGCTGTTTTTT. Its translation is CASSLGETGELFF.

The chain has TRBV28 and TRBJ1-4; D possibly corresponds to TRBD1 (6 bases). Trimming shortened V by 8 bases and J by 11 bases, and 18 bases separated the two germline ends. The germline CDR1 and CDR2 sequences are MDHEN and SYDVKM. This CDR3 is 13 amino acids long. CDR3 residues: CASGKGGAGKLFF. The DNA for the CDR3 is TGTGCCAGCGGGAAGGGGGGCGCGGGGAAACTGTTTTTT.

This clone was seen more than once but under ten times. The chain couples TRBV12-3 or TRBV12-4 to TRBJ1-2; weak D call: TRBD1 (5 bases). The CDR3 has 11 residues. V was shortened by 6 bases and J by 5 bases, with 7 bases between the two germline ends. DNA of the CDR3: TGTGCCAGCAGCGGGGGGTATGGCTACACCTTC. Protein product: CASSGGYGYTF.

The table lists this clone with a count of one. The DNA for the CDR3 is TGTGCCATCTTCGACGATATGGGGGGGGAGTACGAGCAGTACTTC. Its translation is CAIFDDMGGEYEQYF. The chain has TRBV10-3 and TRBJ2-7, with 7 nucleotides matching TRBD2. V trimming: 8 bases; J trimming: 4 bases; junction bases outside the gene matches: 14. The CDR3 is made up of 15 amino acids. CDR1 is ENHRY and CDR2 is SYGVKD in the germline V gene.

V usage is TRBV6-1 and J usage is TRBJ1-5; D might be TRBD1 (6 bases). The germline V gene encodes CDR1 MNHNS and CDR2 SASEGT. The length of the CDR3 is 15 residues. V dropped 7 bases and J dropped 11 bases, with 24 bases sitting between them. CDR3 sequence: CASTPLTDSPPAQHF. DNA of the CDR3: TGTGCCAGCACACCATTAACGGACAGCCCCCCAGCCCAGCATTTT.

This rearrangement joins TRBV7-2 to TRBJ2-5; D is undetermined. The CDR3 extends over 15 amino acids. Germline V lookup: CDR1 SGHTA, CDR2 FQGNSA. Trimming removed 3 bases at V and 2 bases at J, with 13 bases between. The CDR3 nucleotides read TGTGCCAGCAGCTTTTTTGCGGCCAAACAAGAGACCCAGTACTTC. As protein: CASSFFAAKQETQYF.

This chain uses TRBV6-5 with TRBJ2-1; 11 bases are shared with TRBD2. Germline CDR1 reads MNHEY; CDR2 reads SVGAGI. The CDR3 runs to 14 residues. Trimming at V came to 7 bases and at J to 6 bases, leaving 5 bases not matched to a gene. CDR3 sequence: CASTRLAGSNEQFF. The CDR3, as DNA: TGTGCCAGCACTAGACTAGCGGGAAGCAATGAGCAGTTCTTC.

The chain joins TRBV28 to TRBJ2-4, with D maybe TRBD1 (6 bases). The V gene lost 5 bases and the J gene lost 0 bases, with 17 bases spanning the gap. CDR3 length equals 17 residues. Germline V gene sequence: CDR1 MDHEN, CDR2 SYDVKM. The DNA of the CDR3 is TGTGCCAGCAGTCTCCGGCAGGGGTCTCTAGCCAAAAACATTCAGTACTTC. Translation: CASSLRQGSLAKNIQYF.

A word on this clone: At the DNA level, this CDR3 is encoded by other sequences in the same sample as well. The chain recombines TRBV6-5 with TRBJ1-1; 9 nucleotides align to TRBD1. J was trimmed by 5 bases and V by 6 bases; bases with no gene match: 7. Germline V lookup: CDR1 MNHEY, CDR2 SVGAGI. This CDR3 contains 14 residues. This chain's CDR3 is CASRLGQGRTEAFF. DNA of the CDR3: TGTGCCAGCAGACTTGGACAGGGGCGGACTGAAGCTTTCTTT.

The chain employs TRBV5-6 and TRBJ1-1, with TRBD1 identical over 7 bases. Germline V gene lookup returns CDR1 SGHDT and CDR2 YYEEEE. This CDR3 has 11 residues. Unmatched junction bases numbered 6, after V lost 5 bases and J lost 11 bases. DNA for the CDR3: TGTGCCAGCAGTTTAGGACAGGTGGCTTTCTTT. It translates to CASSLGQVAFF.

The chain uses TRBV4-2 and TRBJ2-3; D not resolved. CDR1 LGHNA and CDR2 YNFKEQ come from the germline V gene. V gave up 10 bases and J gave up 5 bases, with 10 bases separating them. The CDR3 runs 11 residues. CDR3 region: CATQLGDTQYF. CDR3 in DNA: TGTGCCACCCAGCTGGGAGATACGCAGTATTTT.

The chain is built from TRBV10-3 and TRBJ1-1; D unclear. V lost 4 bases and J 5 bases, leaving 8 bases between the germline ends. Per germline, CDR1 ENHRY and CDR2 SYGVKD. The CDR3 consists of 12 residues. The CDR3 region is CAISGAATEAFF. As DNA, the CDR3 is TGTGCCATCAGTGGAGCGGCGACTGAAGCTTTCTTT.

The J gene is TRBJ2-7, the V gene TRBV27, with D uncertain. CDR1 and CDR2 from the germline V gene are MNHEY and SMNVEV (reference sequence). The CDR3 consists of 12 residues. V was clipped by 5 bases and J by 3 bases, with 8 bases between them. The CDR3 DNA follows: TGTGCCAGCAGTCGCCCTAACTACGAGCAGTACTTC. Protein sequence: CASSRPNYEQYF.

V and J are TRBV9 and TRBJ2-5; 7 nucleotides match TRBD2. This CDR3 has 15 residues. V dropped 2 bases and J dropped 1; count of bases not matched to a gene: 5. Germline-derived CDR1 and CDR2 are SGDLS and YYNGEE. The CDR3: CASSVGGGVQETQYF. The CDR3 DNA reads TGTGCCAGCAGCGTGGGGGGAGGGGTCCAAGAGACCCAGTACTTC.

The gene calls are TRBV28 and TRBJ1-2; weak D call: TRBD1 (5 bases). Trimming stripped 4 bases from V and 6 bases from J, with 9 bases between. This CDR3 contains 12 residues. Germline loops: CDR1 MDHEN, CDR2 SYDVKM. The CDR3 DNA reads as TGTGCCAGCAGTTCCACAGGAGATGGCTACACCTTC. This encodes CASSSTGDGYTF.

Here the CDR3 DNA reads TGTGCCAGCAGCCTGTTCGGGCCCCAGGGCTCCTACGAGCAGTACTTC. The encoded protein is CASSLFGPQGSYEQYF. The chain combines TRBV3-1 (or the pseudogene TRBV3-2) with TRBJ2-7, with D perhaps TRBD1 (5 bases). The CDR3 is 16 amino acids. The V gene lost 4 bases and the J gene lost 0 bases, with 16 bases spanning the gap. The V gene's germline CDR1 is LGHDT and CDR2 YNNKEL (reference sequence).

The chain couples TRBV7-3 to TRBJ1-1; D unresolved. CDR3 length: 12 residues. The ends were cut back, 5 bases at V and 1 base at J, with 5 bases in the middle. The germline CDR1 and CDR2 sequences are SGHTA and FQGTGA. In DNA, the CDR3 is TGTGCCAGCAGCCATGAGAACACTGAAGCTTTCTTT. Translation: CASSHENTEAFF.

The V call is TRBV20-1, the J call TRBJ1-1; D gene ambiguous. CDR3 length: 11 amino acids. CDR1 and CDR2 (germline): DFQATT, SNEGSKA (reference sequence). The germline V and J ends were trimmed by 6 bases and 8 bases, with 13 bases remaining between them. CDR3 DNA: TGCAGTGCCTGGGAGGCAGCCGAAGCTTTCTTT. Translating gives CSAWEAAEAFF.

The rearrangement uses TRBV27 and TRBJ2-2, with a possible D match to TRBD1 (6 bases). V was shortened by 1 base and J by 2 bases, with 17 bases between the two germline ends. This CDR3 region has 18 residues. The germline V gene encodes CDR1 MNHEY and CDR2 SMNVEV (reference sequence). CDR3 nucleotides: TGTGCCAGCAGTTTATTAGGGGGAGCCGCATTTAACACCGGGGAGCTGTTTTTT. This encodes CASSLLGGAAFNTGELFF.

The chain recombines TRBV18 with TRBJ2-7; weak D call: TRBD2 (5 bases). This CDR3 spans 16 amino acids. In germline, CDR1 is KGHSH, CDR2 LQKENI. Trimming cost V 3 bases and J 0 bases, with 15 bases left between them. CDR3 region: CASSPTMAGLSYEQYF. The CDR3, as DNA: TGTGCCAGCTCACCTACCATGGCAGGACTCTCCTACGAGCAGTACTTC.

Here the CDR3 DNA reads TGTGCCAGCAGCCTACAACTTGGCTTGGGCCCCAACACTGAAGCTTTCTTT. It is translated as CASSLQLGLGPNTEAFF. The genes are TRBV3-1 (or the pseudogene TRBV3-2) and TRBJ1-1; D call uncertain. CDR3 length equals 17 residues. Looked up from germline, CDR1 is LGHDT and CDR2 is YNNKEL (reference sequence). V lost 4 bases and J 2 bases, leaving 20 bases between the germline ends.

The chain employs TRBV7-6 and TRBJ1-5, with 7 bases matching TRBD1. This CDR3 is 15 amino acids long. Germline assignment: CDR1 SGHVS and CDR2 FNYEAQ. Unmatched junction bases numbered 3, after V lost 4 bases and J lost 0 bases. The CDR3 protein is CASSWGQFSNQPQHF. The DNA of the CDR3 is TGTGCCAGCAGCTGGGGACAGTTTAGCAATCAGCCCCAGCATTTT.

CDR3: CASRDRINKQYF. In DNA, the CDR3 is TGTGCCAGCCGGGACAGGATCAACAAGCAGTACTTC. The rearrangement uses TRBV2 and TRBJ2-7; 8 bases match TRBD1. V shed 8 bases, J shed 8 bases, and the junction held 8 bases outside the gene matches. Germline CDR1 and CDR2: SNHLY and FYNNEI. The CDR3 covers 12 residues.